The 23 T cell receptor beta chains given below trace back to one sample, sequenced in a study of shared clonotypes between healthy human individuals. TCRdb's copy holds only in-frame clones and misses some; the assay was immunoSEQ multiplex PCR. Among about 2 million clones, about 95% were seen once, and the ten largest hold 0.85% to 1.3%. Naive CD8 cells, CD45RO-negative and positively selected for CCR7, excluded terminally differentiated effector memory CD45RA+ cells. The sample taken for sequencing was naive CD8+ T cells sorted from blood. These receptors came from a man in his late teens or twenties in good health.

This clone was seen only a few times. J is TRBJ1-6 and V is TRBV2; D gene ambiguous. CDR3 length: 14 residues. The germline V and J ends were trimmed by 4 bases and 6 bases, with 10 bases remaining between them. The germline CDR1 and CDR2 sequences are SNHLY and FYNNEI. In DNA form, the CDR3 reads TGTGCCAGCAGTGGATTGGACCTTAATTCACCCCTCCACTTT. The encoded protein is CASSGLDLNSPLHF.

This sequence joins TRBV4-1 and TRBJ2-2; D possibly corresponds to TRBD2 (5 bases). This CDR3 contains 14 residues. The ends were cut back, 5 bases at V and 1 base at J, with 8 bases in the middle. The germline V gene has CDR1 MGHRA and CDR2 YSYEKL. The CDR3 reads CASSYGLNTGELFF. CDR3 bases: TGCGCCAGCAGCTACGGACTGAACACCGGGGAGCTGTTTTTT.

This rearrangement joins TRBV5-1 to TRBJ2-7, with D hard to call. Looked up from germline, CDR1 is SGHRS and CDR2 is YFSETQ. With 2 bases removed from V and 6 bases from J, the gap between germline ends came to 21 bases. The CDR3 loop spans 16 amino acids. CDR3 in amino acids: CASSFGLDWVSSEQYF. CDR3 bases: TGCGCCAGCAGCTTTGGTCTGGATTGGGTGTCTTCCGAGCAGTACTTC. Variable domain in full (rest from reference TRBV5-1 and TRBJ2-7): KAGVTQTPRYLIKTRGQQVTLSCSPISGHRSVSWYQQTPGQGLQFLFEYFSETQRNKGNFPGRFSGRQFSNSRSEMNVSTLELGDSALYLCASSFGLDWVSSEQYFGPGTRLTVT.

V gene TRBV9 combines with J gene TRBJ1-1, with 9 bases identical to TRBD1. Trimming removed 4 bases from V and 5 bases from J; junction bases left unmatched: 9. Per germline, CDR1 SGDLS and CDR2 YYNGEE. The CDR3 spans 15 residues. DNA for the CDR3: TGTGCCAGCAGCCCCGGAGGCGGACAGGGGACTGAAGCTTTCTTT. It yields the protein CASSPGGGQGTEAFF.

The CDR3 bases are TGTGCCAGCAGGACGCGGGGGGCTGGGACTGAAGCTTTCTTT. Residues: CASRTRGAGTEAFF. V is TRBV6-5 and J is TRBJ1-1; D may be TRBD1 (6 bases). The CDR3 spans 14 residues. The germline V gene has CDR1 MNHEY and CDR2 SVGAGI. Trimming removed 6 bases at V and 5 bases at J, with 16 bases between.

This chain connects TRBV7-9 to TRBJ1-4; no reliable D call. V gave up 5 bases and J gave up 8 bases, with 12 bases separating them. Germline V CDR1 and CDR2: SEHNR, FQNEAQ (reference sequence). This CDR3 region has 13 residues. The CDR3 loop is CASSLTTEEKLFF. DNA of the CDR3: TGTGCCAGCAGCCTTACGACCGAAGAAAAACTGTTTTTT.

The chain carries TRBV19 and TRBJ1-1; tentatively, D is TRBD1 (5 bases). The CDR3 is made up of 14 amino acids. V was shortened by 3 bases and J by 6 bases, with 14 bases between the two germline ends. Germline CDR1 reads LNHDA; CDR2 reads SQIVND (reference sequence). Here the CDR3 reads CASSIPTGTPEAFF. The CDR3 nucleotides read TGTGCCAGTAGTATCCCAACGGGGACCCCTGAAGCTTTCTTT.

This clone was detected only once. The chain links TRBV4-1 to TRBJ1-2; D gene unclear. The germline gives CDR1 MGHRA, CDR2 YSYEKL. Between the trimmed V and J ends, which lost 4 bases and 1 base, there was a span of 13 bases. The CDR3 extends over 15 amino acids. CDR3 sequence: CASSPLMDGNYGYTF. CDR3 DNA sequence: TGCGCCAGCAGCCCCCTTATGGACGGTAACTATGGCTACACCTTC.

The CDR3 spells CASSLMSGSSYEQYF. The CDR3 DNA sequence: TGTGCCAGCAGCTTAATGAGCGGGAGCTCCTACGAGCAGTACTTC. The J gene is TRBJ2-7, the V gene TRBV11-1; 8 positions match TRBD2. The CDR3 sequence is 15 residues long. With V trimmed by 2 bases and J by 0 bases, 3 bases remained unmatched. The germline V gene has CDR1 SGHAT and CDR2 FQDESV (reference sequence). The whole variable domain, remainder taken from reference TRBV11-1 and TRBJ2-7, is EAEVAQSPRYKITEKSQAVAFWCDPISGHATLYWYRQILGQGPELLVQFQDESVVDDSQLPKDRFSAERLKGVDSTLKIQPAELGDSAMYLCASSLMSGSSYEQYFGPGTRLTVT.

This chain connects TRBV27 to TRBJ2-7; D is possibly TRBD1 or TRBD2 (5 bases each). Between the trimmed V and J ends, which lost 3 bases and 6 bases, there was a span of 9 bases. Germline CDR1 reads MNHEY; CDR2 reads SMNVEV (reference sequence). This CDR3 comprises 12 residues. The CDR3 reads CASSFVGTEQYF. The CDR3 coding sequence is TGTGCCAGCAGTTTTGTTGGGACCGAGCAGTACTTC.

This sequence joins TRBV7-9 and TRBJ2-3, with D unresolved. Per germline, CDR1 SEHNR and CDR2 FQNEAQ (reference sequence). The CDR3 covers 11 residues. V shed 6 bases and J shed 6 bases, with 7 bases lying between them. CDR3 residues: CASRRWDTQYF. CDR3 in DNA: TGTGCCAGCAGAAGGTGGGATACGCAGTATTTT.

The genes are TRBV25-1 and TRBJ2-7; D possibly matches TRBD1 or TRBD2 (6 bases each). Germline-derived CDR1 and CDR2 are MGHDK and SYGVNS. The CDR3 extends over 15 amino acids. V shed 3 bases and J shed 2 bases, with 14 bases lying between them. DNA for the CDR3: TGTGCCAGCAGTGACCAGACAGGAGGGCCCTACGAGCAGTACTTC. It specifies CASSDQTGGPYEQYF.

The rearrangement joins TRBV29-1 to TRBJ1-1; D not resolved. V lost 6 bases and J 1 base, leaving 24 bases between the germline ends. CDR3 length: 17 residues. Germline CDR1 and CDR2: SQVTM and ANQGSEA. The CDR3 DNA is TGCAGCGTCGCTTACCTACCGGGTCTCCCGAGGAACACTGAAGCTTTCTTT. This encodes CSVAYLPGLPRNTEAFF.

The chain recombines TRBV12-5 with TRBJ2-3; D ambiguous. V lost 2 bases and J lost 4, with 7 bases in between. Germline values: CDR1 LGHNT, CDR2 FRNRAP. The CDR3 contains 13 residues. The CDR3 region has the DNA TGTGCTAGTGGTTTGAATAACGCAGATACGCAGTATTTT. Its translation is CASGLNNADTQYF.

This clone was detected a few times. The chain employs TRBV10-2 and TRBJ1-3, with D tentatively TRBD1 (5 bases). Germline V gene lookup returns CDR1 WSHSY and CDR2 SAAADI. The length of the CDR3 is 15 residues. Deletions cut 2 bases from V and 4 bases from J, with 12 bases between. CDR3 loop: CASSEGHPVGNTIYF. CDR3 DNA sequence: TGCGCCAGCAGTGAGGGACATCCCGTCGGAAACACCATATATTTT.

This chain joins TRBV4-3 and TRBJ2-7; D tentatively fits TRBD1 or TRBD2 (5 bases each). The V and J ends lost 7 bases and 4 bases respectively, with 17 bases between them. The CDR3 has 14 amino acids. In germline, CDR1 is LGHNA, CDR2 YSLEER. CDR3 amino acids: CASMGVPRVYEQYF. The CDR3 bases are TGCGCCAGCATGGGGGTGCCTCGGGTTTACGAGCAGTACTTC.

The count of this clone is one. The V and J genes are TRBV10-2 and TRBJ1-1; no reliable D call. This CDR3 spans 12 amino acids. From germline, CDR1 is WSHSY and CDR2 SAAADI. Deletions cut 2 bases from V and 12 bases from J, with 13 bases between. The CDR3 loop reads CASSEPGLETFF. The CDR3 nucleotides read TGCGCCAGCAGTGAGCCAGGCCTCGAGACTTTCTTT.

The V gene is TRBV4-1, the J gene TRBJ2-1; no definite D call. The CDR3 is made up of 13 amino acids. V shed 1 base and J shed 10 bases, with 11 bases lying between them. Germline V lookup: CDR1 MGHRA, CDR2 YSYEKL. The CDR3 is CASSQVRAEEQFF. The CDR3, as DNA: TGCGCCAGCAGCCAAGTACGTGCGGAGGAGCAGTTCTTC.

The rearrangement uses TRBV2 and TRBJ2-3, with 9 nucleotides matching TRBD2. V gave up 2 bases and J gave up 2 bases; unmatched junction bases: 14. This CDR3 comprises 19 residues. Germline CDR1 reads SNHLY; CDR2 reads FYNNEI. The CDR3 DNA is TGTGCCAGCAGTGAATCCGTCCACAGTGAGCGGGGGGACACAGATACGCAGTATTTT. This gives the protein CASSESVHSERGDTDTQYF.

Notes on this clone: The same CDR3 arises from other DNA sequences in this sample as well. CDR3 loop: CASSVGGDSPLHF. The CDR3 nucleotides are TGTGCCAGCAGCGTGGGGGGAGATTCACCCCTCCACTTT. The gene calls are TRBV9 and TRBJ1-6; perhaps TRBD1 as D (5 bases). Per the germline V gene, CDR1 is SGDLS and CDR2 is YYNGEE. V lost 2 bases and J lost 8, with 8 bases in between. The CDR3 has 13 residues.

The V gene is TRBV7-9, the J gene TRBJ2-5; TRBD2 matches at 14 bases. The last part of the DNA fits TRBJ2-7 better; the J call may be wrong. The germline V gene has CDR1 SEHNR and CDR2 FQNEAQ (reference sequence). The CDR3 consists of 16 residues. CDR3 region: CASSGAGLAGGSEQYF. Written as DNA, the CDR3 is TGTGCCAGCAGCGGGGCCGGACTAGCGGGAGGATCCGAGCAGTACTTC.

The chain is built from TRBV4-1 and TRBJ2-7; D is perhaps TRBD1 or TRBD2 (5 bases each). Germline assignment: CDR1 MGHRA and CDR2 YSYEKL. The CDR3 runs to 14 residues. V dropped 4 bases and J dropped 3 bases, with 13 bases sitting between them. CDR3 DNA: TGCGCCAGCAGCCCCAGGGACCGAATCTACGAGCAGTACTTC. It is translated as CASSPRDRIYEQYF.

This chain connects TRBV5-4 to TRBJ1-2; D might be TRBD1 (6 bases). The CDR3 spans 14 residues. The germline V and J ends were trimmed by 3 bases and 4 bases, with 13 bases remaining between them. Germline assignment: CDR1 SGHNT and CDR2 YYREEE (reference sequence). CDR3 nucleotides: TGTGCCAGCAGCTGGGACAACCAGGGCTATGGCTACACCTTC. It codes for CASSWDNQGYGYTF.